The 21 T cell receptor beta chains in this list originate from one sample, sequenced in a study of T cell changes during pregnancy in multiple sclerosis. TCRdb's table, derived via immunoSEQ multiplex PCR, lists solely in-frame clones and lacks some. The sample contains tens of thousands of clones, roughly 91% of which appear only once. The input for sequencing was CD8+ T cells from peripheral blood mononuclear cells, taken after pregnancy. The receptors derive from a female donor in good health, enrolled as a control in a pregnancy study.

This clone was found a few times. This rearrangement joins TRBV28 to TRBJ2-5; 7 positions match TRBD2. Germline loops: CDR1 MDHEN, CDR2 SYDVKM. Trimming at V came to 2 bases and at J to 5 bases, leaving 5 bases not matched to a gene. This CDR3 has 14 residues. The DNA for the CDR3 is TGTGCCAGCAGTTTAAGCTATAGCGGGGAGACCCAGTACTTC. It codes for CASSLSYSGETQYF. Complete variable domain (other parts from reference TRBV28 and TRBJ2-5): DVKVTQSSRYLVKRTGEKVFLECVQDMDHENMFWYRQDPGLGLRLIYFSYDVKMKEKGDIPEGYSVSREKKERFSLILESASTNQTSMYLCASSLSYSGETQYFGPGTRLLVL.

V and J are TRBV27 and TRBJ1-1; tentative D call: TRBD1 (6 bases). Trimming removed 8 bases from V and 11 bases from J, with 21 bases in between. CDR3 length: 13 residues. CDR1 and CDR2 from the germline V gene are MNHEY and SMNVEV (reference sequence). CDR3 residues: CASSMGGGAWAFF. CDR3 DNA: TGTGCCAGCTCCATGGGTGGGGGGGCTTGGGCTTTCTTT.

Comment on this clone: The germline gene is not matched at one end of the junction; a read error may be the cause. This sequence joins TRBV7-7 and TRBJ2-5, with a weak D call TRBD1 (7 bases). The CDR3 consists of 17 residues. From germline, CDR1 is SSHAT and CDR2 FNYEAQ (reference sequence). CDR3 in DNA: TGTGCTAGCAGCTTATTACCAGGGGGGCTGGCTCAAGAGACCCAGTACTTC. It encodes CASSLLPGGLAQETQYF.

CDR3 sequence reads: CAALRENEQFF. The CDR3 DNA reads as TGTGCCGCGCTCCGGGAGAATGAGCAGTTCTTC. V usage is TRBV7-9 and J usage is TRBJ2-1; a possible D gene is TRBD2 (6 bases). Germline V gene sequence: CDR1 SEHNR, CDR2 FQNEAQ (reference sequence). The CDR3 spans 11 residues. The germline V and J ends were trimmed by 11 bases and 7 bases, with 12 bases remaining between them.

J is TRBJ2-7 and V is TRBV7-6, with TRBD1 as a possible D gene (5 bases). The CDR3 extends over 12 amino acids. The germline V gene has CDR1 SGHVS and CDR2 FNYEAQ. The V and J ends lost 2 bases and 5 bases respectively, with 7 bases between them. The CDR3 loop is CASSLKGNEQYF. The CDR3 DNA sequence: TGTGCCAGCAGCTTAAAGGGGAACGAGCAGTACTTC.

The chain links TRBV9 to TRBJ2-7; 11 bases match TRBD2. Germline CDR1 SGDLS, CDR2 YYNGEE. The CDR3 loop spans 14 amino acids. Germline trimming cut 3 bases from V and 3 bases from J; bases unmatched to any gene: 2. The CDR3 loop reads CASSDTSGGYEQYF. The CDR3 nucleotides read TGTGCCAGCAGCGATACTAGCGGGGGCTACGAGCAGTACTTC. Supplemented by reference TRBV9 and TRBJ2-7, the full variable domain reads DSGVTQTPKHLITATGQRVTLRCSPRSGDLSVYWYQQSLDQGLQFLIQYYNGEERAKGNILERFSAQQFPDLHSELNLSSLELGDSALYFCASSDTSGGYEQYFGPGTRLTVT.

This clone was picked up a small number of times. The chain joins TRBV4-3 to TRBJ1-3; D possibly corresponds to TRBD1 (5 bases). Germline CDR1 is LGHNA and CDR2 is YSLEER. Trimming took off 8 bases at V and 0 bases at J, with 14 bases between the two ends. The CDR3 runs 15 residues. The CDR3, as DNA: TGCGCCAGCGGGGGGTGGCCTCTCTCTGGAAACACCATATATTTT. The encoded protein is CASGGWPLSGNTIYF.

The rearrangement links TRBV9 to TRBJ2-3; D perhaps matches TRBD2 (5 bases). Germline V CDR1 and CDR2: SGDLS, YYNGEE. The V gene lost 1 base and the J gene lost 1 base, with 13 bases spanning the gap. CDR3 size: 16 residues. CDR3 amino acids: CASSVRGLGGTDTQYF. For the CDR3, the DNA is TGTGCCAGCAGCGTACGGGGTCTGGGAGGCACAGATACGCAGTATTTT.

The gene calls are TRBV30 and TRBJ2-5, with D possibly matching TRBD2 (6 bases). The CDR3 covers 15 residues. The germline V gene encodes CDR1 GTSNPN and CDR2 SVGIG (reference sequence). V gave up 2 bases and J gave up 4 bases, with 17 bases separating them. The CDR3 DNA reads TGTGCCTGGAGTCCACCGGAGGAGGGCCCAGAGACCCAGTACTTC. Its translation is CAWSPPEEGPETQYF.

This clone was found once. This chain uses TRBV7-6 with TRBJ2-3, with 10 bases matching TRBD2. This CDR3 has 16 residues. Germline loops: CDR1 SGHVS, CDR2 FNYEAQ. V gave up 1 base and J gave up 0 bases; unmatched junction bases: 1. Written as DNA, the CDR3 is TGTGCCAGCAGCTTAGAGCGGGGGGGAAGCACAGATACGCAGTATTTT. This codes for CASSLERGGSTDTQYF.

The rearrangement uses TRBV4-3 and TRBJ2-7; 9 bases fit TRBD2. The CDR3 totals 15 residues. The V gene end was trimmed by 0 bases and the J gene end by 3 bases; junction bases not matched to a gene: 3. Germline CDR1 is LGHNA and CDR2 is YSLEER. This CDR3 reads CASSQEGGGDYEQYF. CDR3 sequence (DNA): TGCGCCAGCAGCCAAGAGGGCGGGGGGGACTACGAGCAGTACTTC.

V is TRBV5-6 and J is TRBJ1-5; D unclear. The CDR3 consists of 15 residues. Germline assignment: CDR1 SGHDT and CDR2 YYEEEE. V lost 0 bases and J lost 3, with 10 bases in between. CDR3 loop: CASSLAAAFNQPQHF. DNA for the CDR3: TGTGCCAGCAGCTTGGCCGCGGCGTTCAATCAGCCCCAGCATTTT. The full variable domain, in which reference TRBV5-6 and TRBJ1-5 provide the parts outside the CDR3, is DAGVTQSPTHLIKTRGQQVTLRCSPKSGHDTVSWYQQALGQGPQFIFQYYEEEERQRGNFPDRFSGHQFPNYSSELNVNALLLGDSALYLCASSLAAAFNQPQHFGDGTRLSIL.

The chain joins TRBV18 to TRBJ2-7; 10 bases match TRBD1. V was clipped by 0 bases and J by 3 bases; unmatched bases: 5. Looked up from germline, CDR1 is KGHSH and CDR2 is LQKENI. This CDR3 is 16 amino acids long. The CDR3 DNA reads TGTGCCAGCTCACCACCCACGGGACAGGGGATCTACGAGCAGTACTTC. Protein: CASSPPTGQGIYEQYF. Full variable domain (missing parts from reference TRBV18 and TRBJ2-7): NAGVMQNPRHLVRRRGQEARLRCSPMKGHSHVYWYRQLPEEGLKFMVYLQKENIIDESGMPKERFSAEFPKEGPSILRIQQVVRGDSAAYFCASSPPTGQGIYEQYFGPGTRLTVT.

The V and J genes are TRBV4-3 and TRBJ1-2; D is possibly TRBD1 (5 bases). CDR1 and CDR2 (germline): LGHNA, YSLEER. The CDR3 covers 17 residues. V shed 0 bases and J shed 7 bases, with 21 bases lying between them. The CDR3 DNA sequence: TGCGCCAGCAGCCAAGACGGTGCAGGCTCGGACACCGGTGGCTACACCTTC. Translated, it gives CASSQDGAGSDTGGYTF.

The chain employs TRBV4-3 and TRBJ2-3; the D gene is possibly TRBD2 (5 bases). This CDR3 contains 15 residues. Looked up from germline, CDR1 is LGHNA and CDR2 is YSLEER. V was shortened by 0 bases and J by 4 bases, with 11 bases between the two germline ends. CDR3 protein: CASSQDTAGADTQYF. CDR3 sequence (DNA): TGCGCCAGCAGCCAAGATACAGCCGGGGCAGATACGCAGTATTTT.

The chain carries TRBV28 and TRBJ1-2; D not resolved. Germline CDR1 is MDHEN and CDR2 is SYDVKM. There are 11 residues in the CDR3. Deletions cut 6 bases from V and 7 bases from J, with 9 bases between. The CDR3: CASSLGSGYTF. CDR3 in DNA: TGTGCCAGCAGCCTAGGCTCTGGCTACACCTTC.

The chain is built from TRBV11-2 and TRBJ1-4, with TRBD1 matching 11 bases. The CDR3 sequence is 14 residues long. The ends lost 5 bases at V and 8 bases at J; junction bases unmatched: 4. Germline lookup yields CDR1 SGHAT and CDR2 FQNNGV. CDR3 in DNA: TGTGCCAGCAGCCCGGGACAGGGGGGAGAAAAACTGTTTTTT. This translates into CASSPGQGGEKLFF. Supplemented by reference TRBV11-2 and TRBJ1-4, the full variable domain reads EAGVAQSPRYKIIEKRQSVAFWCNPISGHATLYWYQQILGQGPKLLIQFQNNGVVDDSQLPKDRFSAERLKGVDSTLKIQPAKLEDSAVYLCASSPGQGGEKLFFGSGTQLSVL.

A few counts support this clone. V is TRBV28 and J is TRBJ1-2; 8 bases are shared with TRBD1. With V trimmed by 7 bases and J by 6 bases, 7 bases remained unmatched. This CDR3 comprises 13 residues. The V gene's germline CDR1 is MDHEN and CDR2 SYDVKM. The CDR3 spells CASIVTGADGYTF. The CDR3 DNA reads TGTGCCAGCATTGTGACAGGGGCAGATGGCTACACCTTC.

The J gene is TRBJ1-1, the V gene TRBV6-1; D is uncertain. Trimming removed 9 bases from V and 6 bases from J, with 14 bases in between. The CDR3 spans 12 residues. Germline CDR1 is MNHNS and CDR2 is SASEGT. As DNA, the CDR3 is TGTGCCAGTCTTGGGGTCGGGGCTGAAGCTTTCTTT. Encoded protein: CASLGVGAEAFF.

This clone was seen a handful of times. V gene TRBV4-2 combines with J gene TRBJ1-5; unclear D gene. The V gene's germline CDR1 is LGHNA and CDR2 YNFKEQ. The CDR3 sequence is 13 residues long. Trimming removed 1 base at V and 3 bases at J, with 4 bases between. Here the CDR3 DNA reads TGTGCCAGCAGCCAAGTTCTCAATCAGCCCCAGCATTTT. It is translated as CASSQVLNQPQHF.

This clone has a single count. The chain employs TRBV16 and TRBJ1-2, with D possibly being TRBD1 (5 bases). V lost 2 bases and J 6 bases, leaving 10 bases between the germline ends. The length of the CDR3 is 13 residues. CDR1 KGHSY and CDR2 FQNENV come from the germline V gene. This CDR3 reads CASSQGLGDGYTF. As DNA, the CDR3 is TGTGCCAGCAGCCAAGGGCTAGGGGATGGCTACACCTTC.